Below are 28 T cell receptor beta chains sequenced from a single sample in a study of blood T cell repertoires in COVID-19. Clones were read by immunoSEQ multiplex PCR, and TCRdb kept only the in-frame ones, dropping some. The sample contains around 170,000 clones, roughly 80% of which appear only once. The sequenced sample consisted of peripheral blood. The receptors were sampled from a man aged 18 to 29 with active or convalescent COVID-19.

This rearrangement joins TRBV7-2 to TRBJ1-3, with D tentatively TRBD1 (5 bases). Germline V lookup: CDR1 SGHTA, CDR2 FQGNSA. This CDR3 comprises 15 residues. V was pared by 2 bases and J by 0 bases, with 8 bases between. CDR3 loop: CASSLQGSSGNTIYF. In DNA, the CDR3 is TGTGCCAGCAGCTTACAGGGCAGCTCTGGAAACACCATATATTTT.

V usage is TRBV14 and J usage is TRBJ2-5, with 10 bases aligning to TRBD2. CDR1 and CDR2 (germline): SGHDN, FVKESK. This CDR3 region has 17 residues. V lost 1 base, J lost 5 bases, and 10 bases stayed unmatched. CDR3: CASSQGGTSALWETQYF. CDR3 in DNA: TGTGCCAGCAGCCAAGGAGGGACTAGCGCTCTTTGGGAGACCCAGTACTTC.

The chain links TRBV5-6 to TRBJ1-2, with a tentative D call TRBD1 (5 bases). This CDR3 has 15 amino acids. Germline V CDR1 and CDR2: SGHDT, YYEEEE. V lost 1 base to trimming and J lost 2 bases, with 12 bases between them. The CDR3 region has the DNA TGTGCCAGCAGCTTGCCTGAACGACAGAACTATGGCTACACCTTC. It codes for CASSLPERQNYGYTF.

The chain carries TRBV19 and TRBJ2-7, with a possible D match to TRBD1 (6 bases). Trimming took 5 bases from V and 2 from J, leaving 13 bases between them. The CDR3 loop spans 14 amino acids. CDR1 and CDR2 (germline): LNHDA, SQIVND (reference sequence). In DNA form, the CDR3 reads TGTGCCAGTAGTCCTGGGGGACACACCTACGAGCAGTACTTC. Protein: CASSPGGHTYEQYF.

For this clone: Other DNA sequences of this sample code for an identical CDR3. The J gene is TRBJ2-6, the V gene TRBV7-3; D gene ambiguous. The V end was cut by 2 bases, the J end by 0 bases, with 5 bases between. The germline V gene has CDR1 SGHTA and CDR2 FQGTGA. This CDR3 is built from 15 residues. CDR3 region: CASSLGGSGANVLTF. For the CDR3, the DNA is TGTGCCAGCAGCTTAGGCGGCTCTGGGGCCAACGTCCTGACTTTC.

The chain uses TRBV11-2 and TRBJ2-7, with 7 nucleotides matching TRBD1. Trimming cost V 1 base and J 1 base; bases outside gene matches: 4. CDR3 length equals 15 residues. Germline V gives CDR1 SGHAT, CDR2 FQNNGV. The CDR3 spells CASSLGGGGSYEQYF. For the CDR3, the DNA is TGTGCCAGCAGCTTAGGAGGGGGCGGGTCCTACGAGCAGTACTTC.

The V gene is TRBV5-8, the J gene TRBJ2-3; a possible D gene is TRBD2 (6 bases). V dropped 3 bases and J dropped 2 bases, with 22 bases sitting between them. The CDR3 length is 18 residues. CDR1 SGHTS and CDR2 YDEGEE come from the germline V gene. The CDR3 bases are TGTGCCAGCAGCTCCGGGTTTGCGGGACTGAGTACCACAGATACGCAGTATTTT. Protein sequence: CASSSGFAGLSTTDTQYF.

The V call is TRBV19, the J call TRBJ2-5, with a possible D match to TRBD2 (6 bases). CDR3 length: 13 amino acids. Germline lookup yields CDR1 LNHDA and CDR2 SQIVND (reference sequence). V was clipped by 8 bases and J by 2 bases, with 12 bases between them. The CDR3, as DNA: TGTGCCAGTTCCGGACTACATCAAGAGACCCAGTACTTC. It codes for CASSGLHQETQYF.

The chain employs TRBV5-1 and TRBJ1-4, with no clear D. V lost 4 bases to trimming and J lost 5 bases, with 12 bases between them. Germline V CDR1 and CDR2: SGHRS, YFSETQ. This CDR3 is 14 amino acids long. The CDR3 here is CASSGLGENEKLFF. In DNA form, the CDR3 reads TGCGCCAGCAGCGGGCTGGGAGAAAATGAAAAACTGTTTTTT.

The rearrangement uses TRBV30 and TRBJ2-3, with 9 bases that match TRBD2. The ends lost 5 bases at V and 9 bases at J; junction bases unmatched: 6. Germline-derived CDR1 and CDR2 are GTSNPN and SVGIG (reference sequence). The CDR3 loop spans 12 amino acids. The CDR3 reads CAWGPTSGTQYF. The CDR3 nucleotides read TGTGCCTGGGGCCCCACTAGCGGGACGCAGTATTTT.

There are a few counts of this clone. The CDR3 nucleotides read TGCAGCGCCGCCCGGGACAGGGAATTAATAAGGGGCTACACCTTC. Its protein product is CSAARDRELIRGYTF. The chain has TRBV29-1 and TRBJ1-2, with 9 bases fitting TRBD1. CDR1 is SQVTM and CDR2 is ANQGSEA in the germline V gene. V trimming: 7 bases; J trimming: 8 bases; junction bases outside the gene matches: 17. The CDR3 runs to 15 residues.

V is TRBV19 and J is TRBJ2-7; 7 bases map to TRBD2. The V and J ends lost 5 bases and 3 bases, in that order; junction bases with no gene match: 4. The CDR3 sequence is 13 residues long. The germline CDR1 and CDR2 sequences are LNHDA and SQIVND (reference sequence). CDR3 amino acids: CASSRGGNYEQYF. The CDR3 DNA sequence: TGTGCCAGTAGTCGGGGAGGGAACTACGAGCAGTACTTC.

This clone occurred many times. The chain carries TRBV2 and TRBJ2-7; 9 bases are shared with TRBD2. This CDR3 contains 15 residues. Germline-derived CDR1 and CDR2 are SNHLY and FYNNEI. Trimming at V came to 2 bases and at J to 4 bases, leaving 6 bases not matched to a gene. This chain's CDR3 is CASSERNSGRYEQYF. CDR3 DNA: TGTGCCAGCAGTGAACGGAATAGCGGGAGATACGAGCAGTACTTC.

CDR3 coding DNA: TGTGCCAGCAGTGACCCAGGGAGGCGGACTGAAGCTTTCTTT. Translated, it gives CASSDPGRRTEAFF. J is TRBJ1-1 and V is TRBV28; weak D call: TRBD1 (5 bases). CDR1 and CDR2 from the germline V gene are MDHEN and SYDVKM. The CDR3 has 14 residues. V lost 5 bases and J lost 5, with 15 bases in between.

The rearrangement joins TRBV28 to TRBJ2-3; D remains unclear. CDR1 is MDHEN and CDR2 is SYDVKM in the germline V gene. The CDR3 is 12 residues long. Trimming stripped 6 bases from V and 9 bases from J, with 13 bases between. The CDR3 bases are TGTGCCAGCAGCCAAGTTAGCCGAACGCAGTATTTT. This codes for CASSQVSRTQYF.

The gene calls are TRBV19 and TRBJ1-4; D is uncertain. The V gene lost 7 bases and the J gene lost 0 bases, with 9 bases spanning the gap. CDR1 is LNHDA, CDR2 SQIVND, per germline (reference sequence). The CDR3 is 14 residues long. The DNA of the CDR3 is TGTGCCAGTAAAATCACAGCAACTAATGAAAAACTGTTTTTT. This codes for CASKITATNEKLFF.

The gene calls are TRBV6-6 and TRBJ1-4, with a weak D call TRBD1 (6 bases). V lost 6 bases and J lost 8, with 19 bases in between. Germline CDR1 is MNHNY and CDR2 is SVGAGI (reference sequence). The CDR3 spans 15 residues. CDR3 sequence reads: CASSRRTVKGEKLFF. CDR3 DNA: TGTGCCAGCAGCCGAAGGACAGTCAAAGGGGAAAAACTGTTTTTT.

Written as DNA, the CDR3 is TGCGCCAGCAGACGACAGGGTAGAAATGAAAAACTGTTTTTT. Its protein is CASRRQGRNEKLFF. The rearrangement joins TRBV5-1 to TRBJ1-4, with 7 positions matching TRBD1. Germline V gene sequence: CDR1 SGHRS, CDR2 YFSETQ. This CDR3 spans 14 amino acids. V lost 5 bases to trimming and J lost 5 bases; unmatched junction nucleotides: 6.

This chain joins TRBV21-1 and TRBJ2-5; the D call of TRBD2 is as the table states it, not checked on the DNA. TRBV21-1 is a documented pseudogene. The CDR3 is 14 amino acids. CDR3 protein: CASSPRGAEETQYF. CDR3 DNA: TGTGCCAGCAGCCCCCGGGGGGCAGAAGAGACCCAGTACTTC.

The CDR3 is CASSLGLAGFQETQYF. DNA for the CDR3: TGTGCCAGCAGCTTGGGCCTAGCGGGCTTCCAAGAGACCCAGTACTTC. The genes are TRBV5-8 and TRBJ2-5, with 8 bases matching TRBD2. This CDR3 has 16 residues. V shed 0 bases and J 1 base; nucleotides not matched to a gene: 5. The germline V gene has CDR1 SGHTS and CDR2 YDEGEE.

The chain recombines TRBV10-3 with TRBJ2-5; 16 positions match TRBD2. V shed 9 bases and J 4 bases; nucleotides not matched to a gene: 2. The CDR3 is made up of 14 amino acids. The germline gives CDR1 ENHRY, CDR2 SYGVKD. As DNA, the CDR3 is TGTGCCATAGGGACTAGCGGGGGGGGAGAGACCCAGTACTTC. It codes for CAIGTSGGGETQYF.

This clone was observed once. The chain links TRBV18 to TRBJ1-1; possibly TRBD1 for D (6 bases). The V gene lost 2 bases and the J gene lost 4 bases, with 17 bases spanning the gap. Germline loops: CDR1 KGHSH, CDR2 LQKENI. The CDR3 totals 16 residues. Here the CDR3 DNA reads TGTGCCAGCTCACCAAGGGACCAACAGGGTGGCACTGAAGCTTTCTTT. Translating it yields CASSPRDQQGGTEAFF.

V is TRBV19 and J is TRBJ2-7; TRBD1 aligns across 8 bases. The germline V gene has CDR1 LNHDA and CDR2 SQIVND (reference sequence). V gave up 3 bases and J gave up 4 bases; unmatched junction bases: 2. The CDR3 is 13 residues long. The CDR3 DNA is TGTGCCAGTAGTATGGACAGGGAGTACGAGCAGTACTTC. Protein: CASSMDREYEQYF.

The rearrangement links TRBV30 to TRBJ2-1, with 13 bases matching TRBD2. The V and J ends lost 5 bases and 9 bases, in that order; junction bases with no gene match: 7. This CDR3 is 14 amino acids long. CDR1 is GTSNPN and CDR2 is SVGIG in the germline V gene (reference sequence). The CDR3 loop is CAWDTSGRGSEQFF. DNA for the CDR3: TGTGCCTGGGACACTAGCGGGAGGGGCAGTGAGCAGTTCTTC.

The chain combines TRBV3-1 (or the pseudogene TRBV3-2) with TRBJ2-1; 9 bases map to TRBD2. The CDR3 sequence is 14 residues long. In germline, CDR1 is LGHDT, CDR2 YNNKEL (reference sequence). V was pared by 4 bases and J by 6 bases, with 4 bases of the junction left unmatched. The CDR3 is CASSLGLALNEQFF. CDR3 DNA sequence: TGTGCCAGCAGCCTGGGACTAGCCCTCAATGAGCAGTTCTTC.

This clone was observed a few times. The chain combines TRBV9 with TRBJ1-2; D is undetermined. V shed 0 bases and J shed 3 bases, with 12 bases lying between them. The germline CDR1 and CDR2 sequences are SGDLS and YYNGEE. CDR3 length: 15 amino acids. The CDR3, as DNA: TGTGCCAGCAGCGTAGGAGAGGGATCCCACTATGGCTACACCTTC. It encodes CASSVGEGSHYGYTF.

CDR3: CASSLAFPGTYSYEQYF. The CDR3 DNA reads TGTGCCAGCAGCTTAGCCTTCCCCGGGACATACTCCTACGAGCAGTACTTC. This chain connects TRBV7-8 to TRBJ2-7, with a possible D match to TRBD1 (6 bases). With 0 bases removed from V and 0 bases from J, the gap between germline ends came to 15 bases. The CDR3 has 17 amino acids. In germline, CDR1 is SGHVS, CDR2 FQNEAQ.

V and J are TRBV11-2 and TRBJ2-3; D is uncertain. V was cut by 6 bases and J by 4 bases, with 26 bases left in between. The CDR3 length is 18 residues. The V gene's germline CDR1 is SGHAT and CDR2 FQNNGV. The CDR3 loop is CASRSLRPYPDQADTQYF. The CDR3 DNA follows: TGTGCCAGCAGATCCTTAAGGCCCTATCCTGATCAGGCAGATACGCAGTATTTT.